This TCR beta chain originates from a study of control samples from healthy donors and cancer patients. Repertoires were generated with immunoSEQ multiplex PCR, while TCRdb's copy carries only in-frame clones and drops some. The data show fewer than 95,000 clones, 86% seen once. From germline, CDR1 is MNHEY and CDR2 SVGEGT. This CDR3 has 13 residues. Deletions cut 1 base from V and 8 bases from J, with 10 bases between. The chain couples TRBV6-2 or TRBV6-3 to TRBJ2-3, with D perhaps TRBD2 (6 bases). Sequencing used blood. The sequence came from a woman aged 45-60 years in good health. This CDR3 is CASSYFARGTQYF. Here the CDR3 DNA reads TGTGCCAGCAGTTACTTTGCGCGGGGTACGCAGTATTTT.